This entry lists 9 T cell receptor beta chains sequenced from one sample in a study of T cell responses to AZD1222 COVID-19 vaccine. Profiled with immunoSEQ multiplex PCR; TCRdb holds only in-frame clones, not every one. Of nearly 110,000 clones listed, about 85% are singletons. The source material was peripheral blood, sampled 28 days after the second AZD1222 dose. These receptors were taken from an adult who received the AZD1222 COVID-19 vaccine.

The CDR3 DNA reads TGCGCCAGCAGCCAAGAGGTCGGAAACACCGGGGAGCTGTTTTTT. Protein: CASSQEVGNTGELFF. This chain joins TRBV4-3 and TRBJ2-2; D not resolved. V was shortened by 0 bases and J by 2 bases, with 7 bases between the two germline ends. This CDR3 comprises 15 residues. Germline CDR1 and CDR2: LGHNA and YSLEER.

About this clone: The sample has other DNA sequences that encode this CDR3 too. The gene calls are TRBV28 and TRBJ2-1; D gene unclear. CDR1 MDHEN and CDR2 SYDVKM come from the germline V gene. Trimming left V 5 bases short and J 0 bases short, with 8 bases between. The CDR3 contains 14 residues. CDR3 region: CASSPGGSYNEQFF. Here the CDR3 DNA reads TGTGCCAGCAGTCCTGGTGGCTCCTACAATGAGCAGTTCTTC.

The V gene is TRBV18, the J gene TRBJ1-1; unclear D gene. V was cut by 3 bases and J by 1 base, with 3 bases left in between. The CDR3 loop spans 12 amino acids. Germline-derived CDR1 and CDR2 are KGHSH and LQKENI. DNA for the CDR3: TGTGCCAGCTCACCGCGGAACACTGAAGCTTTCTTT. Protein product: CASSPRNTEAFF. Supplemented by reference TRBV18 and TRBJ1-1, the full variable domain reads NAGVMQNPRHLVRRRGQEARLRCSPMKGHSHVYWYRQLPEEGLKFMVYLQKENIIDESGMPKERFSAEFPKEGPSILRIQQVVRGDSAAYFCASSPRNTEAFFGQGTRLTVV.

The chain couples TRBV5-6 to TRBJ1-6; 8 nucleotides agree with TRBD1. J was trimmed by 8 bases and V by 4 bases; bases with no gene match: 8. CDR3 length: 15 amino acids. The germline CDR1 and CDR2 sequences are SGHDT and YYEEEE. The CDR3 bases are TGTGCCAGCAGCCTGGGGAGGACAGGGTATTCACCCCTCCACTTT. Residues: CASSLGRTGYSPLHF.

The V call is TRBV7-2, the J call TRBJ1-1, with D tentatively TRBD1 (6 bases). With 5 bases removed from V and 2 bases from J, the gap between germline ends came to 9 bases. This CDR3 is 13 amino acids long. Germline values: CDR1 SGHTA, CDR2 FQGNSA. CDR3 nucleotide sequence: TGTGCCAGCAGCAGCAGGGGCAACACTGAAGCTTTCTTT. It translates to CASSSRGNTEAFF.

This clone was recorded only once. The chain employs TRBV6-2 or TRBV6-3 and TRBJ1-5; perhaps TRBD1 as D (6 bases). This CDR3 comprises 15 residues. Germline V lookup: CDR1 MNHEY, CDR2 SVGEGT. The V end lost 6 bases, the J end lost 2 bases, and 14 bases lay between the germline ends. The CDR3 bases are TGTGCCAGCAGCCCTACAGGGAGACGCAATCAGCCCCAGCATTTT. Translation: CASSPTGRRNQPQHF.

V gene TRBV11-3 combines with J gene TRBJ2-3; 11 bases are shared with TRBD1. The CDR3 length is 16 residues. The J segment lost 2 bases and the V segment lost 4 bases, leaving 5 bases of the junction unmatched. Per germline, CDR1 SGHNT and CDR2 YENEEA. The CDR3 sequence: CASSSGTGGLTDTQYF. The CDR3 nucleotides read TGTGCCAGCAGCTCAGGGACAGGGGGTCTCACAGATACGCAGTATTTT.

The chain has TRBV5-4 and TRBJ1-1; D is uncertain. Trimming shortened V by 5 bases and J by 0 bases, and 8 bases separated the two germline ends. This CDR3 has 13 residues. Germline V lookup: CDR1 SGHNT, CDR2 YYREEE (reference sequence). CDR3 nucleotides: TGTGCCAGCAGAGAGGAGATGAACACTGAAGCTTTCTTT. It specifies CASREEMNTEAFF.

The chain is built from TRBV28 and TRBJ1-1; 11 bases are shared with TRBD1. The germline gives CDR1 MDHEN, CDR2 SYDVKM. This CDR3 region has 14 residues. The V and J ends lost 2 bases and 7 bases, in that order; junction bases with no gene match: 3. The CDR3 DNA reads as TGTGCCAGCAGTTTAGGGACAGGGGGGGGTGAAGCTTTCTTT. This translates into CASSLGTGGGEAFF.